One sample yielded the 11 T cell receptor beta chains listed below, sequenced in a study of T cells in Graves' hyperthyroidism and ophthalmopathy. Amplification yielded TCR beta CDR3 regions, with RNA transcripts as the source. First-round RT-PCR targeting the TCR CDR3 was performed with the HTBI primer set. MiXCR, run by TCRdb on the multiplex PCR reads, gives a single entry per CDR3 protein. The sample carries 300,000 to 400,000 distinct CDR3 sequences, around a sixth recorded once. The source material was blood. The receptors were gathered from a woman between 45 and 65 years old with Graves' hyperthyroidism.

Many counts were recorded for this clonotype. The V and J genes are TRBV28 and TRBJ1-2; 10 bases are a match to TRBD1. Germline loops: CDR1 MDHEN, CDR2 SYDVKM. This CDR3 is built from 13 residues. Trimming took 8 bases from V and 7 from J; bases not matched to a gene: 7. The CDR3 here is CASYPRDRGGYTF. The CDR3 nucleotides read TGTGCCAGCTACCCCCGGGACAGGGGTGGCTACACCTTC.

V is TRBV20-1 and J is TRBJ2-5; 7 nucleotides line up with TRBD1. J gave up 0 bases and V 6 bases, and 13 bases lay outside the gene matches. This CDR3 has 16 residues. In germline, CDR1 is DFQATT, CDR2 SNEGSKA (reference sequence). The CDR3 DNA reads as TGCAGTGCGCCCCGAAGTGACAGGGCGAACCAAGAGACCCAGTACTTC. This encodes CSAPRSDRANQETQYF.

This chain joins TRBV10-3 and TRBJ2-2, with 8 bases identical to TRBD1. The CDR3 length is 15 residues. The V gene end was trimmed by 2 bases and the J gene end by 4 bases; junction bases not matched to a gene: 3. Germline CDR1 and CDR2: ENHRY and SYGVKD. The CDR3 is CAISEDRGGTGELFF. CDR3 sequence (DNA): TGTGCCATCAGTGAGGACAGGGGAGGCACCGGGGAGCTGTTTTTT.

This chain joins TRBV7-6 and TRBJ2-3; 9 bases agree with TRBD2. CDR3 length: 16 residues. V was pared by 3 bases and J by 4 bases, with 8 bases of the junction left unmatched. CDR1 is SGHVS, CDR2 FNYEAQ, per germline. The CDR3 DNA follows: TGTGCCAGCAGCTTTTATAGCGGGAGTTACGCAGATACGCAGTATTTT. Encoded protein: CASSFYSGSYADTQYF.

V is TRBV4-1 and J is TRBJ1-5; D possibly corresponds to TRBD1 (6 bases). Deletions cut 3 bases from V and 4 bases from J, with 16 bases between. There are 16 residues in the CDR3. Germline V gene sequence: CDR1 MGHRA, CDR2 YSYEKL. The CDR3 loop is CASSHGGAVSNQPQHF. Here the CDR3 DNA reads TGCGCCAGCAGCCATGGGGGGGCAGTGTCGAATCAGCCCCAGCATTTT.

This clonotype was counted between two and nine times. The CDR3 DNA reads TGCGCCAGCAGCCCGTCGGGGGCTTTAGCAAATGAGCAGTTCTTC. Encoded protein: CASSPSGALANEQFF. The genes are TRBV4-1 and TRBJ2-1; D may correspond to TRBD1 or TRBD2 (6 bases each). The CDR3 extends over 15 amino acids. Germline-derived CDR1 and CDR2 are MGHRA and YSYEKL. Trimming took off 4 bases at V and 7 bases at J, with 17 bases between the two ends.

Ten or more counts support this clonotype. V is TRBV19 and J is TRBJ2-5; D remains unclear. Looked up from germline, CDR1 is LNHDA and CDR2 is SQIVND (reference sequence). V was pared by 6 bases and J by 5 bases, with 19 bases between. The CDR3 totals 15 residues. The CDR3 loop reads CASSTTPPGWETQYF. CDR3 DNA sequence: TGTGCCAGTAGCACGACACCGCCGGGTTGGGAGACCCAGTACTTC.

This clonotype was seen repeatedly, ten times or more. V gene TRBV30 combines with J gene TRBJ1-4; D uncertain. Deletions cut 3 bases from V and 8 bases from J, with 13 bases between. This CDR3 has 13 residues. CDR1 is GTSNPN, CDR2 SVGIG, per germline (reference sequence). Here the CDR3 reads CAWSTGVTEKLFF. CDR3 nucleotides: TGTGCCTGGAGCACGGGTGTTACGGAAAAACTGTTTTTT.

A few counts support this clonotype. The chain couples TRBV20-1 to TRBJ2-1; D unclear. The CDR3 is 13 residues long. Per the germline V gene, CDR1 is DFQATT and CDR2 is SNEGSKA (reference sequence). V was clipped by 1 base and J by 9 bases, with 13 bases between them. CDR3 coding DNA: TGCAGTGCTAGAGGACCCGGCCTCTCTGAGCAGTTCTTC. As protein: CSARGPGLSEQFF.

This clonotype has just a few counts. The chain recombines TRBV6-1 with TRBJ2-7, with D tentatively TRBD1 (5 bases). CDR1 MNHNS and CDR2 SASEGT come from the germline V gene. There are 15 residues in the CDR3. V dropped 4 bases and J dropped 0 bases, with 13 bases sitting between them. The CDR3 DNA is TGTGCCAGCAGTGGAAGGACAAGTACCTCCTACGAGCAGTACGTC. Translation: CASSGRTSTSYEQYV.

V usage is TRBV20-1 and J usage is TRBJ1-2; 7 bases line up with TRBD1. Germline V gene lookup returns CDR1 DFQATT and CDR2 SNEGSKA (reference sequence). This CDR3 comprises 13 residues. V shed 5 bases and J 6 bases; nucleotides not matched to a gene: 9. The CDR3 region is CSASDRSLHGYTF. As DNA, the CDR3 is TGCAGTGCTTCGGACAGGTCTTTACATGGCTACACCTTC.